These T cell receptor beta chains were read from a single sample in a study of blood T cell repertoires in COVID-19. The repertoire was sequenced with immunoSEQ multiplex PCR; TCRdb's copy has only in-frame clones and lacks some. The table lists hundreds of thousands of clones, about 87% of them singletons. The specimen sequenced was peripheral blood. These receptors were obtained from a woman between 40 and 50 years old who had recovered from COVID-19. Both conserved end residues are part of each CDR3. A D gene is named only where the DNA matches it firmly. Clone size is given for some rows only: seen once, a few or many times, or a class if the clone is expanded.

CDR3 length	V gene	D gene	clone size	J gene	CDR3 DNA	CDR3 protein
14	TRBV19	.	few	TRBJ1-5	TGTGCCACTGAACAGGGTTGGAGCAATCAGCCCCAGCATTTT	CATEQGWSNQPQHF
14	TRBV5-1	.	.	TRBJ1-1	TGCGCCAGCAGCTCCGGTAGCCCGGGCACTGAAGCTTTCTTT	CASSSGSPGTEAFF
14	TRBV2	TRBD1	once	TRBJ2-7	TGTGCCAGCAGTGACCAGGGACAGGGCTACGAGCAGTACTTC	CASSDQGQGYEQYF
16	TRBV2	.	.	TRBJ2-6	TGTGCCGGAGAGACGCGAGTTAGCTCTGGGGCCAACGTCCTGACTTTC	CAGETRVSSGANVLTF
14	TRBV11-2	.	.	TRBJ1-1	TGTGCCAGCAGCTTGAGCAGGGTTGACACTGAAGCTTTCTTT	CASSLSRVDTEAFF
14	TRBV3-1/TRBV3-2	.	.	TRBJ1-2	TGTGCCAGCAGCCAAGGTTACGGTAGCTATGGCTACACCTTC	CASSQGYGSYGYTF
15	TRBV5-1	.	.	TRBJ1-1	TGCGCCAGCAGCTTCCTCGGACGGGGTGGCACTGAAGCTTTCTTT	CASSFLGRGGTEAFF
15	TRBV29-1	.	.	TRBJ2-5	TGCAGCGTTGAAGGGGACACCCGCAGCGAAGAGACCCAGTACTTC	CSVEGDTRSEETQYF
15	TRBV6-4	.	.	TRBJ1-5	TGTGCCAGCAGTGAGAGCGGAGATAGCAATCAGCCCCAGCATTTT	CASSESGDSNQPQHF
13	TRBV7-9	TRBD2	few	TRBJ2-7	TGTGCCAGCAGTTTTAGCGGGGGCTACGAGCAGTACTTC	CASSFSGGYEQYF
15	TRBV27	TRBD1	.	TRBJ1-6	TGTGCCAGCAGTTCGGACAGGTTATATAATTCACCCCTCCACTTT	CASSSDRLYNSPLHF
15	TRBV7-9	.	.	TRBJ1-2	TGTGCCAGCAGGCCAGCGGGGGGAATAGGGTATGGCTACACCTTC	CASRPAGGIGYGYTF
19	TRBV21-1	.	once	TRBJ2-1	TGTGCCAGCAGCCCACGTGGGGCTAGCGGGGGGCGACCCCACAATGAGCAGTTCTTC	CASSPRGASGGRPHNEQFF
15	TRBV6-2/TRBV6-3	.	.	TRBJ1-5	TGTGCCAGCAGTCGTCCGGGATTTAGCAATCAGCCCCAGCATTTT	CASSRPGFSNQPQHF
17	TRBV2	.	.	TRBJ2-2	.	CASSTSGAGGNTGELFF
13	TRBV2	.	.	TRBJ1-1	TGTGCCAGCAGCTGGGGCACGAACACTGAAGCTTTCTTT	CASSWGTNTEAFF
15	TRBV4-3	TRBD1	.	TRBJ2-5	TGCGCCAGCAGCCAAAATACAGGGGAGCAAGAGACCCAGTACTTC	CASSQNTGEQETQYF
13	TRBV19	TRBD1	.	TRBJ2-7	TGTGCCAGTACCTTGGGACAGGGATACGAGCAGTACTTC	CASTLGQGYEQYF
14	TRBV10-3	TRBD1	.	TRBJ1-2	TGTGCCATCAGTGGGGACAGGGAAGACTATGGCTACACCTTC	CAISGDREDYGYTF
15	TRBV5-1	TRBD1	.	TRBJ1-1	TGCGCCAGCAGACAGACAGGGGTGAGGAGCACTGAAGCTTTCTTT	CASRQTGVRSTEAFF
20	TRBV19	.	.	TRBJ2-1	TGTGCCAGTAGTATAGTCGGGGGGCTGATAAAGTGGGTCCCTTACAATGAGCAGTTCTTC	CASSIVGGLIKWVPYNEQFF
17	TRBV5-1	.	.	TRBJ1-6	TGCGCCAGCCTCATGGGTGCAGGCCGCTCCTATAATTCACCCCTCCACTTT	CASLMGAGRSYNSPLHF
19	TRBV21-1	.	.	TRBJ1-5	TGTGCCAGCAGCACCGGTGGGGGGGCAGACGGGATAGCAATACAGCCCCAGCATTTT	CASSTGGGADGIAIQPQHF
13	TRBV10-1	TRBD1	few	TRBJ1-1	TGCGCCAGCAGCACAGGGGGATTTACTGAAGCTTTCTTT	CASSTGGFTEAFF
15	TRBV27	.	.	TRBJ2-2	TGTGCCAGCAGTTTAAGGCCCGACACAACCGGGGAGCTGTTTTTT	CASSLRPDTTGELFF
15	TRBV27	.	.	TRBJ1-2	TGTGCCAGCAGTCCTACTCAACAGGTTTTCTATGGCTACACCTTC	CASSPTQQVFYGYTF
13	TRBV20-1	.	.	TRBJ2-1	TGCAGTGCTAGTTCCGGCTCCTACAATGAGCAGTTCTTC	CSASSGSYNEQFF
16	TRBV18	TRBD1	once	TRBJ2-1	TGTGCCAGCTCACCATCGACAGGGGCGGCCTACAATGAGCAGTTCTTC	CASSPSTGAAYNEQFF
13	TRBV7-8	.	.	TRBJ2-5	TGTGCCAGCAGCTTCGGACAGCAAGAGACCCAGTACTTC	CASSFGQQETQYF
15	TRBV4-1	.	.	TRBJ1-3	TGCGCCAGCAGCCACCCGGGGGGGGGTGGAAACACCATATATTTT	CASSHPGGGGNTIYF
12	TRBV5-1	.	once	TRBJ2-7	TGCGCCAGCAGCTTAAGCGGAAGCGAGCAGTACTTC	CASSLSGSEQYF
15	TRBV11-2	.	once	TRBJ2-1	TGTGCCAGCAGCTTCGAGGGGGACTACCTGAATGAGCAGTTCTTC	CASSFEGDYLNEQFF
13	TRBV7-9	.	.	TRBJ1-2	TGTGCCAGCAGCCCAGACGGCGGAGATGGCTACACCTTC	CASSPDGGDGYTF
12	TRBV12-3/TRBV12-4	TRBD1	.	TRBJ1-1	TGTGCCAGCAGCAGACAGGGCACTGAAGCTTTCTTT	CASSRQGTEAFF
13	TRBV5-4	TRBD2	.	TRBJ2-5	TGTGCCAGCAGCTTAGGACTAGAAGAGACCCAGTACTTC	CASSLGLEETQYF
13	TRBV5-5	.	.	TRBJ1-2	TGTGCCAGCAGCTTGGTAGCAGTCTATGGCTACACCTTC	CASSLVAVYGYTF
17	TRBV5-8	TRBD1	.	TRBJ1-5	TGTGCCAGCAGCCGGCCCAGGGGGAAGTATAGCAATCAGCCCCAGCATTTT	CASSRPRGKYSNQPQHF
15	TRBV14	.	.	TRBJ1-1	TGTGCCAGCAGCCCTCTTGTCGGGAGGGTCACTGAAGCTTTCTTT	CASSPLVGRVTEAFF
12	TRBV2	.	.	TRBJ2-5	TGTGCCAGCAGTCTACTAGGAGAGACCCAGTACTTC	CASSLLGETQYF
19	TRBV7-8	.	.	TRBJ2-7	TGTGCCAGCAGCCCAAATGATCCTCGTGCGTACCTTAGCTCCTACGAGCAGTACTTC	CASSPNDPRAYLSSYEQYF
16	TRBV18	TRBD2	few	TRBJ2-7	TGTGCCAGCTCACGACTCCTAGCGGGGGACTCCTACGAGCAGTACTTC	CASSRLLAGDSYEQYF
13	TRBV29-1	.	.	TRBJ2-5	TGCAGCGCCGGGATCAATACTGGGGAGACCCAGTACTTC	CSAGINTGETQYF
14	TRBV7-9	.	.	TRBJ2-5	TGTGCCAGCAGCTTAGGGCCATACCAAGAGACCCAGTACTTC	CASSLGPYQETQYF
15	TRBV29-1	.	.	TRBJ2-4	TGCAGCGTTGTGACATCAGGGGCAGCTGGAAACATTCAGTACTTC	CSVVTSGAAGNIQYF
13	TRBV29-1	TRBD1	.	TRBJ1-1	TGCAGCGTTAGGACAGGGGGCAACACTGAAGCTTTCTTT	CSVRTGGNTEAFF
15	TRBV3-1/TRBV3-2	.	once	TRBJ1-2	TGTGCCAGCAGCCACCCATCGAATGAGGGCTATGGCTACACCTTC	CASSHPSNEGYGYTF
15	TRBV2	TRBD1	few	TRBJ1-2	TGTGCCAGCAGTGAGGGGACAGGGAGTCCCTATGGCTACACCTTC	CASSEGTGSPYGYTF
13	TRBV7-2	.	few	TRBJ1-3	TGTGCCAGCAGCTTAATATTCCGAGCCACCATATATTTT	CASSLIFRATIYF
13	TRBV3-1/TRBV3-2	.	.	TRBJ1-1	TGTGCCAGCAGCCGCCGGAACGAGGGTGAAGCTTTCTTT	CASSRRNEGEAFF
14	TRBV3-1/TRBV3-2	.	once	TRBJ1-1	TGTGCCAGCAGCCAACCTGGGGGGGGCACTGAAGCTTTCTTT	CASSQPGGGTEAFF
14	TRBV7-9	.	.	TRBJ2-7	TGTGCCAGCAGCCCGGACTTTCTAGTCTACGAGCAGTACTTC	CASSPDFLVYEQYF
13	TRBV14	TRBD1	.	TRBJ1-2	TGTGCCAGCAGCCAGGGACAGGGCTATGGCTACACCTTC	CASSQGQGYGYTF
14	TRBV7-2	TRBD2	.	TRBJ2-1	TGTGCCAGCAGCTTAGTCGGGGGGGCCGATGAGCAGTTCTTC	CASSLVGGADEQFF
16	TRBV3-1/TRBV3-2	TRBD1	.	TRBJ1-1	TGTGCCAGCAGCATCCAAAGGGGACAGGGGGCAATCCTAGCTTTCTTT	CASSIQRGQGAILAFF
15	TRBV4-3	TRBD1	once	TRBJ1-1	TGCGCCAGCAGCCACCTCGACAGGGTGAACACTGAAGCTTTCTTT	CASSHLDRVNTEAFF